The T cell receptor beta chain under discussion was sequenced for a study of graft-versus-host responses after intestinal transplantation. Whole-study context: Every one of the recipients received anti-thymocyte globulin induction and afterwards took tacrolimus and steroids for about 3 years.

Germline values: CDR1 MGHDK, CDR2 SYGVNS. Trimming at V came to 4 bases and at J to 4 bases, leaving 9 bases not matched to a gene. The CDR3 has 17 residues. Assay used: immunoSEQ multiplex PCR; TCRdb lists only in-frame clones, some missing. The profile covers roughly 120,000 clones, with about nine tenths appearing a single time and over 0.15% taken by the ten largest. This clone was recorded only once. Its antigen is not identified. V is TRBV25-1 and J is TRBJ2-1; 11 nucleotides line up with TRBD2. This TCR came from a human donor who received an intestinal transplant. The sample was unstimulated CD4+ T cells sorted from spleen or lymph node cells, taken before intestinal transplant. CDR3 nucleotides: TGTGCCAGCAGTGGTGGGAGTAGCGGGAGGGCTTACAATGAGCAGTTCTTC. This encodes CASSGGSSGRAYNEQFF. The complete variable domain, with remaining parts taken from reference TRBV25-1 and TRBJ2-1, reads EADIYQTPRYLVIGTGKKITLECSQTMGHDKMYWYQQDPGMELHLIHYSYGVNSTEKGDLSSESTVSRIRTEHFPLTLESARPSHTSQYLCASSGGSSGRAYNEQFFGPGTRLTVL.